Presented here are 31 T cell receptor beta chains from one specimen sequenced in a study of response to subunit inactivated influenza vaccine listed by TCRdb under 2018. Libraries came from RT-PCR. The sequencer was an Illumina HiSeq 2500. The raw public reads went through TCRdb reprocessing: fastp at Q25, MiXCR clone calling, in-frame beta chains kept. Under each unique CDR3 protein, matching rows form one entry showing the most common genes and DNA. Recorded for this sample are more than 200,000 distinct CDR3 sequences; 12% of them occurred a single time. The ten largest clones capture approximately 8.4% of the sample. The sample in question was non-naive T cells sorted from PBMCs, obtained roughly 2 weeks before vaccination. In light of the paper, this sample's cell subset or site label describes: memory T cell fraction. These receptors came from a man aged 45-65 years who received an inactivated influenza vaccine. Donor details come from another sample of the same person, matched by shared clones.

The rearrangement joins TRBV4-3 to TRBJ1-1, with D possibly being TRBD1 (5 bases). The CDR3 covers 16 residues. Trimming removed 0 bases from V and 0 bases from J, with 11 bases in between. Germline loops: CDR1 LGHNA, CDR2 YSLEER. The CDR3 DNA follows: TGCGCCAGCAGCCAAGAGGGACGGCCAATGAACACTGAAGCTTTCTTT. It translates to CASSQEGRPMNTEAFF.

This clonotype was detected only a few times. This chain connects TRBV6-2 or TRBV6-3 to TRBJ2-5; D gene uncertain. V lost 5 bases and J 6 bases, leaving 13 bases between the germline ends. Germline V gene data show CDR1 as MNHEY and CDR2 as SVGEGT. There are 13 residues in the CDR3. The CDR3 loop is CASSQAGLKTQYF. The CDR3 DNA follows: TGTGCCAGCAGTCAGGCAGGTCTGAAGACCCAGTACTTC.

This clonotype was counted many times. This sequence joins TRBV12-3 or TRBV12-4 and TRBJ1-1, with a possible D match to TRBD1 (5 bases). The CDR3 spans 15 residues. V was clipped by 6 bases and J by 0 bases, with 14 bases between them. The CDR3 coding sequence is TGTGCCAGCAGATCCAACCAGGGTTTGAACACTGAAGCTTTCTTT. This encodes CASRSNQGLNTEAFF.

This clonotype was observed once. Possible read error: a much larger clone is one base away. The chain links TRBV2 to TRBJ2-1; maybe TRBD2 (6 bases). CDR3 length: 14 amino acids. CDR1 SNHLY and CDR2 FYNNEI come from the germline V gene. The chain's CDR3 is CASRWGDSYNEQLF. CDR3 in DNA: TGTGCCAGCAGGTGGGGGGACTCCTACAATGAGCAGCTCTTC.

This clonotype has just a few counts. This sequence joins TRBV7-3 and TRBJ2-5; D is ambiguous. Between the trimmed V and J ends, which lost 0 bases and 4 bases, there was a span of 6 bases. The length of the CDR3 is 13 residues. CDR1 and CDR2 (germline): SGHTA, FQGTGA. The CDR3, as DNA: TGTGCCAGCAGCTTAACGCCCCGAGAGACCCAGTACTTC. Translation gives CASSLTPRETQYF.

Only a few counts were recorded for this clonotype. The chain uses TRBV6-1 and TRBJ2-5, with D unclear. This CDR3 contains 14 residues. Germline loops: CDR1 MNHNS, CDR2 SASEGT. V was pared by 4 bases and J by 5 bases, with 14 bases between. CDR3 DNA: TGTGCCAGCAGTGCCCCGCCGGGTGCGGAGACCCAGTACTTC. This translates into CASSAPPGAETQYF.

The table lists this clonotype with many counts. V usage is TRBV15 and J usage is TRBJ2-7; no firm D call. CDR3 length equals 13 residues. The germline V and J ends were trimmed by 4 bases and 7 bases, with 14 bases remaining between them. The germline V gene has CDR1 LNHNV and CDR2 YYDKDF (reference sequence). CDR3 nucleotides: TGTGCCACCAGCACTCGGACGCTTCGGGAGCAGTACTTC. As protein: CATSTRTLREQYF.

A few counts support this clonotype. The CDR3 bases are TGTGCCAGCAGCTTATTACTTGGACAGCTCCATCAGCCCCAGCATTTT. It translates to CASSLLLGQLHQPQHF. This rearrangement joins TRBV7-8 to TRBJ1-5; D may be TRBD1 (6 bases). This CDR3 region has 16 residues. The V end was cut by 2 bases, the J end by 5 bases, with 16 bases between. Germline V gene data show CDR1 as SGHVS and CDR2 as FQNEAQ.

This rearrangement joins TRBV19 to TRBJ2-3; TRBD1 matches 7 bases. V shed 0 bases and J 3 bases; nucleotides not matched to a gene: 3. Germline V gene sequence: CDR1 LNHDA, CDR2 SQIVND (reference sequence). This CDR3 is 15 amino acids long. The CDR3: CASSIDYRGTDTQYF. CDR3 sequence (DNA): TGTGCCAGTAGTATAGATTACAGGGGTACAGATACGCAGTATTTT. The full variable domain, its missing parts supplied by reference TRBV19 and TRBJ2-3, is DGGITQSPKYLFRKEGQNVTLSCEQNLNHDAMYWYRQDPGQGLRLIYYSQIVNDFQKGDIAEGYSVSREKKESFPLTVTSAQKNPTAFYLCASSIDYRGTDTQYFGPGTRLTVL.

This clonotype was counted only a few times. V is TRBV2 and J is TRBJ2-2; no definite D call. The CDR3 is made up of 16 amino acids. The germline V and J ends were trimmed by 7 bases and 0 bases, with 15 bases remaining between them. Germline assignment: CDR1 SNHLY and CDR2 FYNNEI. CDR3: CASTGSLTSNTGELFF. CDR3 sequence (DNA): TGTGCCAGCACGGGCAGTCTTACTTCGAACACCGGGGAGCTGTTTTTT.

This clonotype was observed a few times. Here the CDR3 DNA reads TGCAGTGCTAGATCTAGCGGGGGGAACTCCTACGAGCAGTACTTC. It specifies CSARSSGGNSYEQYF. The chain uses TRBV20-1 and TRBJ2-7, with TRBD2 matching over 11 bases. The CDR3 has 15 residues. The V gene end was trimmed by 2 bases and the J gene end by 0 bases; junction bases not matched to a gene: 3. Looked up from germline, CDR1 is DFQATT and CDR2 is SNEGSKA (reference sequence).

This clonotype was seen ten or more times. This chain connects TRBV29-1 to TRBJ2-2; 9 nucleotides match TRBD2. Germline CDR1 SQVTM, CDR2 ANQGSEA. Losses at the gene ends were 6 bases for V and 7 bases for J; bases not matched to a gene: 6. The CDR3 runs 13 residues. In nucleotides, the CDR3 is TGCAGCGTCGTTCCGCGGGGGGGCGGGGAGCTGTTTTTT. Translated, it gives CSVVPRGGGELFF.

This chain connects TRBV5-1 to TRBJ1-4, with D unclear. Trimming shortened V by 0 bases and J by 4 bases, and 7 bases separated the two germline ends. CDR1 and CDR2 from the germline V gene are SGHRS and YFSETQ. This CDR3 has 14 amino acids. The CDR3 DNA is TGCGCCAGCAGCTTGGTCGGCAGTAATGAAAAACTGTTTTTT. It specifies CASSLVGSNEKLFF.

The table lists this clonotype with many counts. This chain connects TRBV5-1 to TRBJ2-1, with 7 positions matching TRBD2. The V and J ends lost 2 bases and 0 bases, in that order; junction bases with no gene match: 8. There are 17 residues in the CDR3. Germline assignment: CDR1 SGHRS and CDR2 YFSETQ. The CDR3 loop is CASSFLSGSSSYNEQFF. In DNA, the CDR3 is TGCGCCAGCAGCTTCCTTAGCGGGTCGAGCTCCTACAATGAGCAGTTCTTC. The full variable domain, in which reference TRBV5-1 and TRBJ2-1 provide the parts outside the CDR3, is KAGVTQTPRYLIKTRGQQVTLSCSPISGHRSVSWYQQTPGQGLQFLFEYFSETQRNKGNFPGRFSGRQFSNSRSEMNVSTLELGDSALYLCASSFLSGSSSYNEQFFGPGTRLTVL.

The rearrangement uses TRBV6-1 and TRBJ1-1; the D gene is possibly TRBD1 (6 bases). The CDR3 length is 14 residues. Germline lookup yields CDR1 MNHNS and CDR2 SASEGT. V dropped 6 bases and J dropped 1 base, with 12 bases sitting between them. CDR3: CASRPQGRNTEAFF. CDR3 DNA sequence: TGTGCCAGCAGACCACAGGGCCGGAACACTGAAGCTTTCTTT.

V usage is TRBV10-3 and J usage is TRBJ2-7; 8 bases are a match to TRBD2. This CDR3 contains 14 residues. Germline CDR1 ENHRY, CDR2 SYGVKD. With 10 bases clipped from V and 1 base from J, the junction kept 9 bases outside the gene matches. The CDR3 protein is CATLLAAHSYEQYF. For the CDR3, the DNA is TGTGCCACGCTACTAGCGGCGCATTCCTACGAGCAGTACTTC.

There are a few counts of this clonotype. J is TRBJ2-1 and V is TRBV5-5; the match to TRBD1 covers 7 bases. The junction had 7 bases not matched to a gene; V was cut back by 2 bases and J by 8 bases. Looked up from germline, CDR1 is SGHKS and CDR2 is YYEKEE (reference sequence). The CDR3 has 14 amino acids. The CDR3 coding sequence is TGTGCCAGCAGCTTCGCAGGGGGATCTTATGAGCAGTTCTTC. It encodes CASSFAGGSYEQFF.

The gene calls are TRBV6-1 and TRBJ2-2; 10 bases are a match to TRBD2. Trimming cost V 4 bases and J 4 bases; bases outside gene matches: 15. The CDR3 is made up of 19 amino acids. Germline V gene lookup returns CDR1 MNHNS and CDR2 SASEGT. This CDR3 reads CASSVSPMGSSGGTGELFF. The CDR3 nucleotides are TGTGCCAGCAGTGTTTCCCCGATGGGGTCTAGCGGGGGCACCGGGGAGCTGTTTTTT.

The chain uses TRBV6-1 and TRBJ2-5; 7 nucleotides line up with TRBD2. The CDR3 sequence is 15 residues long. V shed 5 bases, J shed 2 bases, and the junction held 8 bases outside the gene matches. CDR1 and CDR2 (germline): MNHNS, SASEGT. The CDR3 protein is CASSPLRGEQETQYF. CDR3 nucleotides: TGTGCCAGCAGTCCTCTCCGGGGGGAACAAGAGACCCAGTACTTC.

This clonotype was found many times. This chain links TRBV5-1 with TRBJ1-6; the match to TRBD1 covers 10 bases. Unmatched junction bases numbered 8, after V lost 4 bases and J lost 10 bases. This CDR3 spans 15 amino acids. CDR1 and CDR2 (germline): SGHRS, YFSETQ. The CDR3 loop reads CASSPKGQGGSPLHF. CDR3 nucleotide sequence: TGCGCCAGCAGCCCAAAAGGACAGGGGGGATCACCCCTCCACTTT.

This clonotype was counted a few times. The V call is TRBV6-1, the J call TRBJ2-7, with TRBD2 as a possible D gene (6 bases). This CDR3 is 15 amino acids long. CDR1 and CDR2 from the germline V gene are MNHNS and SASEGT. With 5 bases removed from V and 3 bases from J, the gap between germline ends came to 17 bases. The CDR3 reads CASSLGGDGIYEQYF. Here the CDR3 DNA reads TGTGCCAGCAGTCTAGGAGGGGATGGTATCTACGAGCAGTACTTC.

This clonotype occurred many times. CDR3 bases: TGTGCCAGCAACACAGATACGCAGTATTTT. Protein: CASNTDTQYF. The chain links TRBV9 to TRBJ2-3; D gene uncertain. The CDR3 covers 10 residues. Germline assignment: CDR1 SGDLS and CDR2 YYNGEE. V was pared by 6 bases and J by 2 bases, with 1 base between.

This clonotype was detected only a few times. The V call is TRBV12-2, the J call TRBJ2-7. TRBV12-2 represents a pseudogene. The CDR3 has 18 amino acids. CDR3 DNA sequence: TGTGCAAGTCGCTTAGGGTCGGTTGTTGGGCAAGACTCCTACGAGCAGTACTTC. Amino acid sequence: CASRLGSVVGQDSYEQYF.

This chain links TRBV7-2 with TRBJ2-7; D gene unclear. Germline lookup yields CDR1 SGHTA and CDR2 FQGNSA. The ends were cut back, 7 bases at V and 2 bases at J, with 15 bases in the middle. The CDR3 runs to 14 residues. The chain's CDR3 is CASNLGETPYEQYF. The CDR3 region has the DNA TGTGCCAGCAATCTTGGGGAAACCCCCTACGAGCAGTACTTC.

The chain is built from TRBV5-6 and TRBJ2-3; D is tentatively TRBD1 or TRBD2 (5 bases each). CDR3 size: 15 residues. Trimming took 0 bases from V and 4 from J, leaving 12 bases between them. Germline loops: CDR1 SGHDT, CDR2 YYEEEE. This chain's CDR3 is CASSLDPGRADTQYF. CDR3 DNA sequence: TGTGCCAGCAGCTTGGATCCAGGGCGGGCAGATACGCAGTATTTT.

This clonotype was found a few times. V usage is TRBV6-2 or TRBV6-3 and J usage is TRBJ2-1, with 7 positions matching TRBD1. The CDR3 has 14 residues. Germline CDR1 is MNHEY and CDR2 is SVGEGT. V was pared by 4 bases and J by 7 bases, with 7 bases of the junction left unmatched. CDR3: CASSSPGQMNEQFF. The CDR3, as DNA: TGTGCCAGCAGTTCTCCGGGACAGATGAATGAGCAGTTCTTC.

The J gene is TRBJ2-7, the V gene TRBV28; D is uncertain. The CDR3 contains 12 residues. Trimming shortened V by 4 bases and J by 5 bases, and 9 bases separated the two germline ends. Germline-derived CDR1 and CDR2 are MDHEN and SYDVKM. CDR3 DNA: TGTGCCAGCAGTTCACAACCCCACGAGCAGTACTTC. Translating gives CASSSQPHEQYF.

The CDR3 nucleotides are TGTGCCAGCAGTACTCCAAGGGGTGGCCACAATCAGCCCCAGCATTTT. Residues: CASSTPRGGHNQPQHF. The chain joins TRBV28 to TRBJ1-5, with TRBD1 as a possible D gene (5 bases). In germline, CDR1 is MDHEN, CDR2 SYDVKM. The CDR3 contains 16 residues. V gave up 5 bases and J gave up 3 bases, with 17 bases separating them.

A note on this clonotype: Possible read error: a much larger clone is one base away. V gene TRBV20-1 combines with J gene TRBJ2-7; a possible D gene is TRBD2 (6 bases). Germline CDR1 DFQATT, CDR2 SNEGSKA (reference sequence). CDR3 length equals 17 residues. CDR3 region: CSARAPSAGQSSCEQYF. In DNA, the CDR3 is TGCAGTGCTAGAGCCCCGTCGGCGGGGCAGTCCTCCTGCGAGCAGTACTTC.

The V gene is TRBV20-1, the J gene TRBJ2-3, with 12 bases identical to TRBD2. From germline, CDR1 is DFQATT and CDR2 SNEGSKA (reference sequence). The CDR3 sequence is 15 residues long. V shed 5 bases and J 4 bases; nucleotides not matched to a gene: 7. CDR3 residues: CSAWRLAGAADTQYF. The DNA for the CDR3 is TGCAGTGCTTGGAGACTAGCGGGGGCCGCAGATACGCAGTATTTT.

This rearrangement joins TRBV20-1 to TRBJ2-1; D gene unclear. From germline, CDR1 is DFQATT and CDR2 SNEGSKA (reference sequence). Trimming removed 3 bases at V and 2 bases at J, with 14 bases between. There are 15 residues in the CDR3. DNA for the CDR3: TGCAGTGCTAGCCGGCGGTCCAATGCCTACAATGAGCAGTTCTTC. Its protein product is CSASRRSNAYNEQFF.